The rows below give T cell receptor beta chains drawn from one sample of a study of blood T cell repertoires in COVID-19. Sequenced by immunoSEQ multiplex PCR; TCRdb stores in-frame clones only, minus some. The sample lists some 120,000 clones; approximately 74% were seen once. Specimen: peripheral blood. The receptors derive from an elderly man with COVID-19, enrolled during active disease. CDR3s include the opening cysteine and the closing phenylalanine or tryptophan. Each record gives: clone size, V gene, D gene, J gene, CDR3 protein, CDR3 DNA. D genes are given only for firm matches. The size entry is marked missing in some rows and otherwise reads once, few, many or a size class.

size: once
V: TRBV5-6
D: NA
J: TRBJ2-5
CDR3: CASTWAGRETQYF
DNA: TGTGCCAGCACCTGGGCAGGTCGGGAGACCCAGTACTTC

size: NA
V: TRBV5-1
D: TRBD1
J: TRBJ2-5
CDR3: CASSATSGTGQETQYF
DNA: TGCGCCAGCAGCGCGACCTCCGGGACAGGCCAAGAGACCCAGTACTTC

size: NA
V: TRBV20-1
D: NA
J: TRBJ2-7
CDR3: CSASSSSYEQYF
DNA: TGCAGTGCTAGTTCCAGCTCCTACGAGCAGTACTTC

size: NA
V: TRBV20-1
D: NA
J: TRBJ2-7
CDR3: CSASDREQYF
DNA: TGCAGTGCTAGCGACAGGGAGCAGTACTTC

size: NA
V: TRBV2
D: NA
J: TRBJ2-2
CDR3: CASIGLVNTGELFF
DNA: TGTGCCAGCATCGGTCTAGTGAACACCGGGGAGCTGTTTTTT

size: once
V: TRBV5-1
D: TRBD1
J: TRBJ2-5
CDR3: CASSSPGQQETQYF
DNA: TGCGCCAGCAGCTCCCCGGGACAGCAAGAGACCCAGTACTTC

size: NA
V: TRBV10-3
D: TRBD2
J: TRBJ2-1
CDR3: CAISGGYSGNNEQFF
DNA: TGTGCCATCAGTGGCGGTTATAGCGGGAACAATGAGCAGTTCTTC

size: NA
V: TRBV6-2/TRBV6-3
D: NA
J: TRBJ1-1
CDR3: CASSYSSRTWNTEAFF
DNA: TGTGCCAGCAGTTACTCGAGTAGGACTTGGAACACTGAAGCTTTCTTT

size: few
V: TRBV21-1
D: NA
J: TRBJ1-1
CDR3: CASSLRRAGAFF
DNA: TGTGCCAGCAGCCTAAGGAGGGCAGGAGCTTTCTTT

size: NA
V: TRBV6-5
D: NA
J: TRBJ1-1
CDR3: CASSTLTGWNTEAFF
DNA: TGTGCCAGCAGTACCCTGACAGGTTGGAACACTGAAGCTTTCTTT

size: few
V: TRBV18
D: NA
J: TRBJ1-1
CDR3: CASSPQGTEAFF
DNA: TGTGCCAGCTCACCCCAGGGGACTGAAGCTTTCTTT

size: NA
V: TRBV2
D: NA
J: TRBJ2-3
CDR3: CASSEFPYTQYF
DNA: TGTGCCAGCAGTGAGTTCCCCTATACGCAGTATTTT

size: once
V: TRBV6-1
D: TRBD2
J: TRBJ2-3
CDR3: CASSEMGGLASDF
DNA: TGTGCCAGCAGTGAAATGGGAGGACTAGCAAGTGATTTT

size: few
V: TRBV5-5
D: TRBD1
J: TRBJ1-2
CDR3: CASSLSGGSYGYTF
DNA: TGTGCCAGCAGCTTGTCAGGGGGTAGCTATGGCTACACCTTC

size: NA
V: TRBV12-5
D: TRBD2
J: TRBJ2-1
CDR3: CASGPGLAAGDEQFF
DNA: TGTGCTAGTGGCCCGGGACTAGCGGCTGGGGATGAGCAGTTCTTC

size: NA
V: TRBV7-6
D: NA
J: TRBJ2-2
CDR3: CASSPMDLNTGELFF
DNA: TGTGCCAGCAGCCCTATGGACTTGAACACCGGGGAGCTGTTTTTT

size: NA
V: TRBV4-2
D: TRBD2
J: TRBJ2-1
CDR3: CASSPRIIGLERNEQFF
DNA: TGTGCCAGCAGCCCCCGCATAATAGGACTAGAGCGCAATGAGCAGTTCTTC

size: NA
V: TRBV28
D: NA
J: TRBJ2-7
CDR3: CASSLGQYEQYF
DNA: TGTGCCAGCAGTTTAGGGCAATACGAGCAGTACTTC

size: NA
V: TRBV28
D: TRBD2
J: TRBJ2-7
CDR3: CASSLWGGNYEQYF
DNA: TGTGCCAGCAGTTTATGGGGGGGGAATTACGAGCAGTACTTC

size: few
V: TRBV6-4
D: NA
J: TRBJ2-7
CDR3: CARILRVYEQYF
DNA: TGTGCCAGGATTTTACGGGTTTACGAGCAGTACTTC

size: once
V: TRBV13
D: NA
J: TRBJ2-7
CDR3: CASSLGLVYEQYF
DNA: TGTGCCAGCAGCTTAGGGTTAGTCTACGAGCAGTACTTC

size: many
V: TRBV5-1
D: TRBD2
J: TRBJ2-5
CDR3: CASSLGSGRETQYF
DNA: TGCGCCAGCAGCTTGGGTAGCGGGAGGGAGACCCAGTACTTC

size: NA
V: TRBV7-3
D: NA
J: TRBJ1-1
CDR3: CASSLTIGADTEAFF
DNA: TGTGCCAGCAGCTTAACGATAGGGGCCGACACTGAAGCTTTCTTT

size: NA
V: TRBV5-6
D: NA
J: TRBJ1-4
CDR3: CASSLLMEFGARINEKLFF
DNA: TGTGCCAGCAGCTTATTGATGGAGTTTGGGGCCCGAATAAATGAAAAACTGTTTTTT

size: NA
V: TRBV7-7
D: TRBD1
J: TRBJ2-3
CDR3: CASSLGQGRTDTQYF
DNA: TGTGCTAGCAGCCTTGGACAGGGACGAACAGATACGCAGTATTTT

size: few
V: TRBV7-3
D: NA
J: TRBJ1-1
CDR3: CASSSTGTPSEAFF
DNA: TGTGCCAGCAGCTCCACCGGGACACCGTCTGAAGCTTTCTTT

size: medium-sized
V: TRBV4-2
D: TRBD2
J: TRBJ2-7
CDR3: CASSQDETSGSYEQYF
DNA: TGTGCCAGCAGCCAAGATGAGACTAGCGGATCCTACGAGCAGTACTTC

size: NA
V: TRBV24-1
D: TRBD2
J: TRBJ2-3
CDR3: CATSDPAGDVTDTQYF
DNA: TGTGCCACCAGTGACCCAGCGGGAGATGTAACAGATACGCAGTATTTT

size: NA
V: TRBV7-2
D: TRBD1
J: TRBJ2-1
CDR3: CASSPGRGHEQFF
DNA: TGTGCCAGCAGCCCCGGAAGGGGGCATGAGCAGTTCTTC

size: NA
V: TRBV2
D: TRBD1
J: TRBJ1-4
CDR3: CASRGQGTEKLFF
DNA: TGTGCCAGCAGAGGACAGGGCACGGAAAAACTGTTTTTT

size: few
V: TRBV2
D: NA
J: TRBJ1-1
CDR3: CASSFADIYTEAFF
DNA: TGTGCCAGCAGTTTTGCGGACATCTACACTGAAGCTTTCTTT

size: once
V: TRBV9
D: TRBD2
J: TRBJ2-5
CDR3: CASSPGAGDQETQYF
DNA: TGTGCCAGCAGCCCTGGGGCGGGAGATCAAGAGACCCAGTACTTC

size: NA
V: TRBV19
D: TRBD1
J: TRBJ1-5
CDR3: CASSIGTGVVQPQHF
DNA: TGTGCCAGTAGTATAGGGACAGGGGTCGTTCAGCCCCAGCATTTT